These 23 T cell receptor beta chains share one sample of origin, sequenced in a study of T cell clonotyping in hematopoietic cell transplantation. Method: immunoSEQ multiplex PCR; TCRdb's copy keeps in-frame clones and lacks some. The table shows some 50,000 clones, with 80% to 85% occurring only once. Time point meaning: recipient sample about 28 days before transplant, after cytoreduction. Specimen: peripheral blood mononuclear cells, collected before stem cell transplant. Every receptor here comes from a man aged 55-75 years with myelodysplastic syndrome. Some clones in this sample may be carry-over from other donors' samples.

The chain has TRBV4-2 and TRBJ1-3; 8 nucleotides line up with TRBD1. CDR1 is LGHNA, CDR2 YNFKEQ, per germline. Trimming removed 0 bases from V and 6 bases from J; junction bases left unmatched: 10. The CDR3 loop spans 17 amino acids. CDR3 amino acids: CASSQDYGQGRANTIYF. DNA for the CDR3: TGTGCCAGCAGCCAAGATTACGGACAGGGTCGGGCAAACACCATATATTTT.

This clone has more than one count but fewer than ten. This sequence joins TRBV9 and TRBJ1-3; D is possibly TRBD1 (6 bases). The CDR3 has 13 amino acids. Trimming stripped 6 bases from V and 2 bases from J, with 9 bases between. Germline lookup yields CDR1 SGDLS and CDR2 YYNGEE. CDR3 DNA: TGTGCCAGCAACAACAGGGCTGGAAACACCATATATTTT. This sequence encodes CASNNRAGNTIYF.

CDR3 bases: TGTGCCAGCAGCTTGGTAGGGGGGGCTGGAGGTCAGCCCCAGCATTTT. Its protein is CASSLVGGAGGQPQHF. This chain connects TRBV5-5 to TRBJ1-5; tentatively, D is TRBD1 (6 bases). Germline CDR1 is SGHKS and CDR2 is YYEKEE (reference sequence). There are 16 residues in the CDR3. Deletions cut 0 bases from V and 6 bases from J, with 16 bases between.

The CDR3 is CASSPLTGGRGYTF. CDR3 DNA: TGCGCCAGCAGCCCCCTTACAGGGGGCCGTGGCTACACCTTC. The V call is TRBV5-1, the J call TRBJ1-2, with TRBD1 matching 9 bases. This CDR3 is 14 amino acids long. V lost 4 bases and J lost 7; bases outside the gene matches: 8. Germline values: CDR1 SGHRS, CDR2 YFSETQ. The whole variable domain, filled in from reference TRBV5-1 and TRBJ1-2, reads KAGVTQTPRYLIKTRGQQVTLSCSPISGHRSVSWYQQTPGQGLQFLFEYFSETQRNKGNFPGRFSGRQFSNSRSEMNVSTLELGDSALYLCASSPLTGGRGYTFGSGTRLTVV.

The chain links TRBV10-3 to TRBJ1-2, with D perhaps TRBD1 (5 bases). V shed 6 bases and J shed 8 bases, with 13 bases lying between them. Germline V gene data show CDR1 as ENHRY and CDR2 as SYGVKD. The CDR3 runs to 12 residues. The CDR3 loop reads CAISPQVGGYTF. As DNA, the CDR3 is TGTGCCATCAGCCCACAGGTGGGAGGCTACACCTTC.

DNA for the CDR3: TGTGCCAGCAGTCCTACAGGGTTCAATCAGCCCCAGCATTTT. Residues: CASSPTGFNQPQHF. V and J are TRBV28 and TRBJ1-5, with D perhaps matching TRBD1 (6 bases). Trimming stripped 5 bases from V and 3 bases from J, with 11 bases between. The germline V gene has CDR1 MDHEN and CDR2 SYDVKM. The CDR3 spans 14 residues. The whole variable domain, filled in from reference TRBV28 and TRBJ1-5, reads DVKVTQSSRYLVKRTGEKVFLECVQDMDHENMFWYRQDPGLGLRLIYFSYDVKMKEKGDIPEGYSVSREKKERFSLILESASTNQTSMYLCASSPTGFNQPQHFGDGTRLSIL.

The V and J genes are TRBV7-2 and TRBJ2-7; 7 bases match TRBD2. The CDR3 loop spans 16 amino acids. In germline, CDR1 is SGHTA, CDR2 FQGNSA. V shed 5 bases and J 4 bases; nucleotides not matched to a gene: 14. The CDR3 nucleotides read TGTGCCAGCAGCCCTTACGGCGGGGGAAATAGTTACGAGCAGTACTTC. Residues: CASSPYGGGNSYEQYF. Combining the CDR3 with reference TRBV7-2 and TRBJ2-7 gives the whole variable domain GAGVSQSPSNKVTEKGKDVELRCDPISGHTALYWYRQSLGQGLEFLIYFQGNSAPDKSGLPSDRFSAERTGGSVSTLTIQRTQQEDSAVYLCASSPYGGGNSYEQYFGPGTRLTVT.

V usage is TRBV2 and J usage is TRBJ1-1, with TRBD1 as a possible D gene (5 bases). This CDR3 is built from 13 residues. Trimming removed 4 bases from V and 5 bases from J, with 11 bases in between. Germline CDR1 and CDR2: SNHLY and FYNNEI. This chain's CDR3 is CASSGDLRTEAFF. The CDR3 DNA follows: TGTGCCAGCAGTGGGGACTTACGGACTGAAGCTTTCTTT.

V and J are TRBV5-6 and TRBJ2-1; D is unclear. V was cut by 0 bases and J by 6 bases, with 7 bases left in between. This CDR3 has 13 residues. Germline assignment: CDR1 SGHDT and CDR2 YYEEEE. CDR3: CASSLGQVNEQFF. CDR3 DNA sequence: TGTGCCAGCAGCTTGGGGCAGGTCAATGAGCAGTTCTTC.

The rearrangement links TRBV27 to TRBJ2-5; 10 bases are a match to TRBD2. CDR3 length: 15 amino acids. Unmatched junction bases numbered 7, after V lost 5 bases and J lost 4 bases. Germline CDR1 MNHEY, CDR2 SMNVEV (reference sequence). The CDR3 loop is CASSPLAGGGETQYF. The CDR3 bases are TGTGCCAGCAGTCCCTTAGCGGGGGGAGGAGAGACCCAGTACTTC.

This clone has just a few counts. The chain links TRBV14 to TRBJ1-3; 10 bases are shared with TRBD1. The CDR3 has 13 residues. Germline V gene lookup returns CDR1 SGHDN and CDR2 FVKESK. The CDR3 loop reads CATGGLSGNTIYF. CDR3 in DNA: TGTGCGACAGGGGGCCTCTCTGGAAACACCATATATTTT.

The chain couples TRBV4-3 to TRBJ1-5; 9 bases align to TRBD1. This CDR3 is 15 amino acids long. Germline assignment: CDR1 LGHNA and CDR2 YSLEER. Losses at the gene ends were 0 bases for V and 6 bases for J; bases not matched to a gene: 3. CDR3 region: CASSQDTGGGQPQHF. The CDR3 coding sequence is TGCGCCAGCAGCCAAGATACAGGGGGCGGTCAGCCCCAGCATTTT.

The rearrangement joins TRBV6-5 to TRBJ2-1; 10 bases map to TRBD1. Germline values: CDR1 MNHEY, CDR2 SVGAGI. J lost 8 bases, V lost 4 bases, and 5 bases had no gene match. This CDR3 spans 14 amino acids. In DNA, the CDR3 is TGTGCCAGCAGTTCGGACAGGGGGGTCGATGAGCAGTTCTTC. It yields the protein CASSSDRGVDEQFF.

The V call is TRBV19, the J call TRBJ2-4, with TRBD2 identical over 9 bases. CDR1 is LNHDA, CDR2 SQIVND, per germline (reference sequence). This CDR3 is built from 18 residues. The trim removed 5 bases at V and 4 bases at J, leaving 15 bases unmatched. CDR3 loop: CASSALPTPSGDKNIQYF. Written as DNA, the CDR3 is TGTGCCAGTAGTGCGCTCCCCACCCCTAGCGGGGATAAAAACATTCAGTACTTC.

The chain links TRBV13 to TRBJ2-3; TRBD2 matches 13 bases. Losses at the gene ends were 5 bases for V and 1 base for J; bases not matched to a gene: 15. CDR3 length equals 20 residues. Germline V CDR1 and CDR2: PRHDT, FYEKMQ (reference sequence). CDR3: CASSIRTSGRLPLGTDTQYF. The CDR3 nucleotides read TGTGCCAGCAGCATCAGGACTAGCGGGAGACTCCCCCTAGGCACAGATACGCAGTATTTT. Filled out from reference TRBV13 and TRBJ2-3, the complete variable domain reads AAGVIQSPRHLIKEKRETATLKCYPIPRHDTVYWYQQGPGQDPQFLISFYEKMQSDKGSIPDRFSAQQFSDYHSELNMSSLELGDSALYFCASSIRTSGRLPLGTDTQYFGPGTRLTVL.

The CDR3 coding sequence is TGCGCCAGCAGCCCGGGGACAGGGGGTAAAGCTTTCTTT. This encodes CASSPGTGGKAFF. The chain links TRBV4-3 to TRBJ1-1; 11 bases map to TRBD1. From germline, CDR1 is LGHNA and CDR2 YSLEER. V lost 4 bases to trimming and J lost 9 bases; unmatched junction nucleotides: 4. There are 13 residues in the CDR3.

V and J are TRBV7-2 and TRBJ1-2, with TRBD1 as a possible D gene (5 bases). The CDR3 is made up of 13 amino acids. CDR1 is SGHTA, CDR2 FQGNSA, per germline. Trimming removed 0 bases from V and 4 bases from J, with 6 bases in between. This chain's CDR3 is CASSLAGGYGYTF. The CDR3 region has the DNA TGTGCCAGCAGCTTAGCGGGGGGCTATGGCTACACCTTC.

This chain links TRBV7-9 with TRBJ1-2, with D tentatively TRBD1 (6 bases). The CDR3 has 15 residues. V lost 6 bases to trimming and J lost 3 bases, with 17 bases between them. Germline loops: CDR1 SEHNR, CDR2 FQNEAQ (reference sequence). The CDR3 nucleotides read TGTGCCAGCAGAAACGCGGGGGGGCAGGACTATGGCTACACCTTC. Its protein product is CASRNAGGQDYGYTF. The entire variable domain, with the rest obtained from reference TRBV7-9 and TRBJ1-2, is as follows: DTGVSQNPRHKITKRGQNVTFRCDPISEHNRLYWYRQTLGQGPEFLTYFQNEAQLEKSRLLSDRFSAERPKGSFSTLEIQRTEQGDSAMYLCASRNAGGQDYGYTFGSGTRLTVV.

This clone was counted between two and nine times. The V and J genes are TRBV6-6 and TRBJ1-5; D gene unclear. Germline V gene lookup returns CDR1 MNHNY and CDR2 SVGAGI (reference sequence). The CDR3 runs to 15 residues. Trimming took off 7 bases at V and 2 bases at J, with 15 bases between the two ends. CDR3 nucleotide sequence: TGTGCCAGCACCCCCTTGACAAACGGCAATCAGCCCCAGCATTTT. This sequence encodes CASTPLTNGNQPQHF.

This clone was seen more than once but under ten times. This chain joins TRBV18 and TRBJ2-7; no firm D call. V was trimmed by 2 bases and J by 3 bases, leaving 5 bases between them. The CDR3 is 12 amino acids. Germline CDR1 is KGHSH and CDR2 is LQKENI. The chain's CDR3 is CASSPSYYEQYF. In nucleotides, the CDR3 is TGTGCCAGCTCACCAAGTTACTACGAGCAGTACTTC.

The gene calls are TRBV11-3 and TRBJ2-7; 9 bases line up with TRBD2. V shed 5 bases and J 0 bases; nucleotides not matched to a gene: 8. The CDR3 consists of 16 residues. Germline-derived CDR1 and CDR2 are SGHNT and YENEEA. Here the CDR3 DNA reads TGTGCCAGCAGCCCCGGGACTAGCACCTACTCCTACGAGCAGTACTTC. Its protein is CASSPGTSTYSYEQYF. Together with reference TRBV11-3 and TRBJ2-7, the CDR3 gives the full variable domain: EAGVVQSPRYKIIEKKQPVAFWCNPISGHNTLYWYLQNLGQGPELLIRYENEEAVDDSQLPKDRFSAERLKGVDSTLKIQPAELGDSAVYLCASSPGTSTYSYEQYFGPGTRLTVT.

V is TRBV4-3 and J is TRBJ1-4, with 9 positions matching TRBD1. Germline loops: CDR1 LGHNA, CDR2 YSLEER. The CDR3 consists of 15 residues. The trim removed 1 base at V and 7 bases at J, leaving 4 bases unmatched. The CDR3 DNA is TGCGCCAGCAGCCAAGCAGGGACAGGGAGTGAAAAACTGTTTTTT. Amino acid sequence: CASSQAGTGSEKLFF.

J is TRBJ2-2 and V is TRBV9; 7 bases align to TRBD2. This CDR3 has 14 amino acids. Looked up from germline, CDR1 is SGDLS and CDR2 is YYNGEE. V was clipped by 3 bases and J by 6 bases; unmatched bases: 5. CDR3 protein: CASSASGLAGELFF. DNA for the CDR3: TGTGCCAGCAGCGCTAGCGGCCTGGCCGGGGAGCTGTTTTTT.